This T cell receptor beta chain was sequenced for a study of T cell responses to AZD1222 COVID-19 vaccine. General study findings and limits: Repertoires were collected only later (after the peak T cell response had occurred). At baseline, just five to seven AZD1222 recipients tested seropositive. Unmutated regions of variants are reportedly targeted by nearly half of spike-specific TCRs.

A remark on this clone: Its target is not known.

Sequencing was performed with immunoSEQ multiplex PCR; in TCRdb, only in-frame clones are kept and a portion is missing. The sample contains more than 110,000 clones, approximately 94% of which appear only once. The CDR3 is 15 amino acids. V lost 5 bases and J 7 bases, leaving 18 bases between the germline ends. CDR1 SGHNT and CDR2 YENEEA come from the germline V gene. The receptor's source is an adult in good health. This chain connects TRBV11-3 to TRBJ2-1, with D possibly being TRBD1 or TRBD2 (5 bases each). The source material was peripheral blood, sampled on day 0 of AZD1222 vaccination. CDR3 region: CASSPRGSMGNEQFF. As DNA, the CDR3 is TGTGCCAGCAGCCCCCGGGGCTCGATGGGGAATGAGCAGTTCTTC.